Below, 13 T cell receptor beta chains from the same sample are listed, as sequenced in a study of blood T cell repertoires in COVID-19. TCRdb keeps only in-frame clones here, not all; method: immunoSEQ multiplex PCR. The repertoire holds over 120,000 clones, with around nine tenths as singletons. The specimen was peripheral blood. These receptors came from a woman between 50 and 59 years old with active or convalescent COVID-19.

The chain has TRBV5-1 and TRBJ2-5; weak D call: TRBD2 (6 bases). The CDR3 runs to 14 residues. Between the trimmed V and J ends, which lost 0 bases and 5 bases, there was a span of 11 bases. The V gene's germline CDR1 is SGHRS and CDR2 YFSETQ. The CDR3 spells CASSLGVRGETQYF. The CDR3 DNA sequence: TGCGCCAGCAGCTTGGGGGTACGGGGGGAGACCCAGTACTTC. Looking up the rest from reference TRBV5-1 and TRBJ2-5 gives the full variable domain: KAGVTQTPRYLIKTRGQQVTLSCSPISGHRSVSWYQQTPGQGLQFLFEYFSETQRNKGNFPGRFSGRQFSNSRSEMNVSTLELGDSALYLCASSLGVRGETQYFGPGTRLLVL.

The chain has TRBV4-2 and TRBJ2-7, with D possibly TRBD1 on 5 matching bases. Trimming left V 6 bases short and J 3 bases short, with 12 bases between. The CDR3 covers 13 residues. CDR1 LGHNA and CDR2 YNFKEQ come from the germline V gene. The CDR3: CASRYNTGYEQYF. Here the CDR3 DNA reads TGTGCCAGCAGGTACAACACAGGCTACGAGCAGTACTTC.

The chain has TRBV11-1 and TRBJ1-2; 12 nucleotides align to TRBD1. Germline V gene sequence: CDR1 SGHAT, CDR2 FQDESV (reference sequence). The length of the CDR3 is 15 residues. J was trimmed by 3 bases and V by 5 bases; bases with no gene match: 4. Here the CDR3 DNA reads TGTGCCAGCAGCCACGGGACAGGGGGCGACTATGGCTACACCTTC. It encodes CASSHGTGGDYGYTF.

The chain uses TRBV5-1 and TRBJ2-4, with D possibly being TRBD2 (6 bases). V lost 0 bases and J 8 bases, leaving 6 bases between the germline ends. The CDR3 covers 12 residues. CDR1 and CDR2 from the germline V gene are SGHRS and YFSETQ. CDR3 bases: TGCGCCAGCAGCTTGGCGGGGGACATTCAGTACTTC. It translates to CASSLAGDIQYF.

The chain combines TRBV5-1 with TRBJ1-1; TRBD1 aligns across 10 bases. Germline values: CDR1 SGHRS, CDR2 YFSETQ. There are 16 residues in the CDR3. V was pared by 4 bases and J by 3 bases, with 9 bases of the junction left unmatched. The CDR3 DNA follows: TGCGCCAGCAGCAGGACGGGACAGGGGTCGCACACTGAAGCTTTCTTT. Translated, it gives CASSRTGQGSHTEAFF. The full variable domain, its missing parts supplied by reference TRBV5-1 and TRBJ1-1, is KAGVTQTPRYLIKTRGQQVTLSCSPISGHRSVSWYQQTPGQGLQFLFEYFSETQRNKGNFPGRFSGRQFSNSRSEMNVSTLELGDSALYLCASSRTGQGSHTEAFFGQGTRLTVV.

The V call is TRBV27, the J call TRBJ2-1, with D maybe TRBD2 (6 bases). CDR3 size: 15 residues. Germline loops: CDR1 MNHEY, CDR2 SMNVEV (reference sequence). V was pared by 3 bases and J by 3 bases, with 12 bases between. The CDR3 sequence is CASSFSSGYYNEQFF. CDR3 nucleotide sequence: TGTGCCAGCAGTTTTTCGAGCGGGTACTACAATGAGCAGTTCTTC.

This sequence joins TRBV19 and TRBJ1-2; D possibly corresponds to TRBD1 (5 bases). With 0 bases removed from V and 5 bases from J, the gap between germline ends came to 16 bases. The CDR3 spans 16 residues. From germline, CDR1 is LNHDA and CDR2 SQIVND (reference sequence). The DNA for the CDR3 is TGTGCCAGTAGTATAGAGTCAGGGCGGTTTTCTTATGGCTACACCTTC. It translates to CASSIESGRFSYGYTF.

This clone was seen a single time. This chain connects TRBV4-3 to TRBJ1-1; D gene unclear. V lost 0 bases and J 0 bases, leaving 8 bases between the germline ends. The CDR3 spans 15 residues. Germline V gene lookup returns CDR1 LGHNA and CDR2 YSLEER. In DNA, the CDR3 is TGCGCCAGCAGCCAAGAAAGAGCGGTGAACACTGAAGCTTTCTTT. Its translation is CASSQERAVNTEAFF.

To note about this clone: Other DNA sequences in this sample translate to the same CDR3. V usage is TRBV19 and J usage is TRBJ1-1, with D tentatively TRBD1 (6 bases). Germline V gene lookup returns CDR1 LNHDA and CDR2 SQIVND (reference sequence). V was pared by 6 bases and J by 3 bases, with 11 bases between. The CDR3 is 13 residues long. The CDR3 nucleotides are TGTGCCAGTAGCCAGGGGAGGGACACTGAAGCTTTCTTT. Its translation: CASSQGRDTEAFF.

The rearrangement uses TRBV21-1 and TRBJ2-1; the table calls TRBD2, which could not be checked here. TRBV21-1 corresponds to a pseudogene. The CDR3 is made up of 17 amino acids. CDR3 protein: CASSPARSHEGYNEQFF. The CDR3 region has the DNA TGTGCCAGCTCCCCTGCAAGGTCTCACGAGGGCTACAATGAGCAGTTCTTC.

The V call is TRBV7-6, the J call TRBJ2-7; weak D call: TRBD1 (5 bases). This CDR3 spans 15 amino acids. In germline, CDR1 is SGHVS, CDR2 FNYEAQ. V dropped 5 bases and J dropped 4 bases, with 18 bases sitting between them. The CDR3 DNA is TGTGCCAGCAGCCCACAACCATCGACAGATTACGAGCAGTACTTC. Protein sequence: CASSPQPSTDYEQYF.

For the CDR3, the DNA is TGTGCCAGCAGTTTAGGGGCAGGGGTCTATGGCTACACCTTC. It encodes CASSLGAGVYGYTF. V and J are TRBV27 and TRBJ1-2; D possibly corresponds to TRBD1 (6 bases). Germline CDR1 is MNHEY and CDR2 is SMNVEV (reference sequence). The length of the CDR3 is 14 residues. Trimming removed 2 bases from V and 4 bases from J, with 11 bases in between.

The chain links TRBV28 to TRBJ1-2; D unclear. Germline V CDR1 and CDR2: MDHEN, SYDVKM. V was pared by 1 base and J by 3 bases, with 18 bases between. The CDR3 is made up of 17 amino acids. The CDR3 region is CASSLFLVGQPYYGYTF. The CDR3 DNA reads TGTGCCAGCAGTTTATTTCTCGTTGGGCAGCCATACTATGGCTACACCTTC.